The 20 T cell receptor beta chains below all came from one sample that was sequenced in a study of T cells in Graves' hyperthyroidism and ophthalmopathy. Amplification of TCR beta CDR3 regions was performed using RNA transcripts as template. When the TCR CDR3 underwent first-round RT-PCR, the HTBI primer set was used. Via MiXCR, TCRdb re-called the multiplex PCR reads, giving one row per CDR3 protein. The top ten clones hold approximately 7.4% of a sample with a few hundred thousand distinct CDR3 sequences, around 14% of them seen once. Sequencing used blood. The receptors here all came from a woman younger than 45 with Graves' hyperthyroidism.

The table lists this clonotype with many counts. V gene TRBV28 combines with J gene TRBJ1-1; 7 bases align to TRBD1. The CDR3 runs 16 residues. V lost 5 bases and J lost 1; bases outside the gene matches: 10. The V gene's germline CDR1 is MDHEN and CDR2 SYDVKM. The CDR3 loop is CASSTRTGEPNTEAFF. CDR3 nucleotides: TGTGCCAGCAGTACACGGACAGGAGAACCGAACACTGAAGCTTTCTTT.

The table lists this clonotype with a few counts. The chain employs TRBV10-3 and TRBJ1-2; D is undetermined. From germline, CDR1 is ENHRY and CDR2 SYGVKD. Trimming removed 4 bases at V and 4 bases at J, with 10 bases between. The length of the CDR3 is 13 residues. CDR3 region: CAISVREPYGYTF. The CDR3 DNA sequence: TGTGCCATCAGTGTGAGGGAACCCTATGGCTACACCTTC.

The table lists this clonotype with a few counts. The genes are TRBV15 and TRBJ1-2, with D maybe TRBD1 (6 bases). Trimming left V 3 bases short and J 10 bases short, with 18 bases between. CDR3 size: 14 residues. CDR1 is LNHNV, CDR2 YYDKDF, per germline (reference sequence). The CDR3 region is CATSRRGGAGDYTF. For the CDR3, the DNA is TGTGCCACCAGCAGGCGGGGGGGGGCAGGGGACTACACCTTC.

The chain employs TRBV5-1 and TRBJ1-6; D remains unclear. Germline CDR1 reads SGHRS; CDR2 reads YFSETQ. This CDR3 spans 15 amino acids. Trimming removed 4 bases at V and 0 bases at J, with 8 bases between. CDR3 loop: CASSHASSYNSPLHF. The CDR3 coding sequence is TGCGCCAGCAGCCACGCAAGCTCCTATAATTCACCCCTCCACTTT.

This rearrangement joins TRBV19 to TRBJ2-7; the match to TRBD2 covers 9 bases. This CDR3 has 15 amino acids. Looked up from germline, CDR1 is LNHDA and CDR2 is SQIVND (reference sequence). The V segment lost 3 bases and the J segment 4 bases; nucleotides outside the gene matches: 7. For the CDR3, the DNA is TGTGCCAGTAGTATCCTTAGCGGGAGCGGGTACGAGCAGTACTTC. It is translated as CASSILSGSGYEQYF. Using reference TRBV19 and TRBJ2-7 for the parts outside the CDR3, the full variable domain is DGGITQSPKYLFRKEGQNVTLSCEQNLNHDAMYWYRQDPGQGLRLIYYSQIVNDFQKGDIAEGYSVSREKKESFPLTVTSAQKNPTAFYLCASSILSGSGYEQYFGPGTRLTVT.

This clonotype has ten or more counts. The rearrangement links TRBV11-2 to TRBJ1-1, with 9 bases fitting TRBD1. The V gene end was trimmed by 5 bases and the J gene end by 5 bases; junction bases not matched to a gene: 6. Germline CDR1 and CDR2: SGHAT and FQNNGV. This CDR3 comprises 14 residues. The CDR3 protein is CASSPGQGFTEAFF. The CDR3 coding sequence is TGTGCCAGCAGCCCGGGACAGGGATTTACTGAAGCTTTCTTT.

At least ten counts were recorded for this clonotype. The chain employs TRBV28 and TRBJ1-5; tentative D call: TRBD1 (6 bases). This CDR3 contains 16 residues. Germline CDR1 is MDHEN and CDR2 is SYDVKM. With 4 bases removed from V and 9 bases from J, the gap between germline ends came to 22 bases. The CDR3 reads CASSSLTHEKQGPQHF. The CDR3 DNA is TGTGCCAGCAGTTCCCTAACGCACGAGAAACAGGGGCCCCAGCATTTT.

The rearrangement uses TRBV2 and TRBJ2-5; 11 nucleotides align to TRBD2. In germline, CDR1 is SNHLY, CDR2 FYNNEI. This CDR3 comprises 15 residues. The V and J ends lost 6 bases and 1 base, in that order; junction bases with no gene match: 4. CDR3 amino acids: CASRQTSGAQETQYF. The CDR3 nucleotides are TGTGCCAGCAGGCAGACTAGCGGGGCCCAAGAGACCCAGTACTTC.

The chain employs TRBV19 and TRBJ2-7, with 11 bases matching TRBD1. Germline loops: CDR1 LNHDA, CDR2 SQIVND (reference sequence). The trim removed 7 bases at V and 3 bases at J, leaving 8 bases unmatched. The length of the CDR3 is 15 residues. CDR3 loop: CASNRAGTGGYEQYF. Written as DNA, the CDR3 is TGTGCCAGTAACCGCGCAGGGACAGGGGGCTACGAGCAGTACTTC. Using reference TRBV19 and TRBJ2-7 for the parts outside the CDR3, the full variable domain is DGGITQSPKYLFRKEGQNVTLSCEQNLNHDAMYWYRQDPGQGLRLIYYSQIVNDFQKGDIAEGYSVSREKKESFPLTVTSAQKNPTAFYLCASNRAGTGGYEQYFGPGTRLTVT.

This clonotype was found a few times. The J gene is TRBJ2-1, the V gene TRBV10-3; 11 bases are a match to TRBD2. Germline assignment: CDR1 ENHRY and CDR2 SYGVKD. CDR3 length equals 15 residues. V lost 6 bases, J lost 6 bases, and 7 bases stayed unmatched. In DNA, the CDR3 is TGTGCCATCAGAGCGGGACTAGCGGAATTCAATGAGCAGTTCTTC. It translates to CAIRAGLAEFNEQFF.

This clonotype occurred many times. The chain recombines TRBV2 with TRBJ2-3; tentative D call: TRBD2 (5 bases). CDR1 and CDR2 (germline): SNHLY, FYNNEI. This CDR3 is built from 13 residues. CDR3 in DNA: TGTGCTTGTTTGAGGGAAATTGCAGATACGCAGTATTTT. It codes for CACLREIADTQYF.

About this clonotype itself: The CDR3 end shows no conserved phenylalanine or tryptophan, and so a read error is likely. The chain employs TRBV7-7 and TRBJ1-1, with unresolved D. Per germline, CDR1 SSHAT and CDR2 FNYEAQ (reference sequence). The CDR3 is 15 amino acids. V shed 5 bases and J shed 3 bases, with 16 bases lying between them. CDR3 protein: CASSRLQLTDTEAFL. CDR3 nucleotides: TGTGCCAGCAGCCGCTTGCAGCTAACGGACACTGAAGCTTTCCTT.

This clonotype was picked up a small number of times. CDR3 DNA: TGCAGCGTTCGGGGAGACTCCTATGGCTACACCTTC. This gives the protein CSVRGDSYGYTF. This rearrangement joins TRBV29-1 to TRBJ1-2; no firm D call. The CDR3 has 12 amino acids. The V end was cut by 5 bases, the J end by 4 bases, with 11 bases between. The germline V gene encodes CDR1 SQVTM and CDR2 ANQGSEA.

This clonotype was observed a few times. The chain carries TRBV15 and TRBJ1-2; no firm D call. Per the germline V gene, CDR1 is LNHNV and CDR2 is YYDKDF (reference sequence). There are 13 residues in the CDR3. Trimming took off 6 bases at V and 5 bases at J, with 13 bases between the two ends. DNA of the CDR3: TGTGCCACCAGGGACGGAAGTCTGTATGGCTACACCTTC. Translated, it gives CATRDGSLYGYTF.

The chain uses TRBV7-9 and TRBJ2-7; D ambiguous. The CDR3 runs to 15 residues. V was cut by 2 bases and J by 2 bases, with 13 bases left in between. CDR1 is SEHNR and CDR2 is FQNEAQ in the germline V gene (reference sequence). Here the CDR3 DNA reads TGTGCCAGCAGCTTAATGGTCGGCAACACCTACGAGCAGTACTTC. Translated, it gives CASSLMVGNTYEQYF. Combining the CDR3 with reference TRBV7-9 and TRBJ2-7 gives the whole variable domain DTGVSQNPRHKITKRGQNVTFRCDPISEHNRLYWYRQTLGQGPEFLTYFQNEAQLEKSRLLSDRFSAERPKGSFSTLEIQRTEQGDSAMYLCASSLMVGNTYEQYFGPGTRLTVT.

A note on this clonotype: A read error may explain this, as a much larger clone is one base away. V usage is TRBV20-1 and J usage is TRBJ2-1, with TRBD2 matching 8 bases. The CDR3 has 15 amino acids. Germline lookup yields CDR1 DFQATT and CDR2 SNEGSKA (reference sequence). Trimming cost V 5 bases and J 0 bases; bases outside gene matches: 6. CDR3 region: CSADSGTSSYNEQFF. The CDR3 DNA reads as TGCAGTGCTGACTCCGGGACTAGCTCCTACAATGAGCAGTTCTTC.

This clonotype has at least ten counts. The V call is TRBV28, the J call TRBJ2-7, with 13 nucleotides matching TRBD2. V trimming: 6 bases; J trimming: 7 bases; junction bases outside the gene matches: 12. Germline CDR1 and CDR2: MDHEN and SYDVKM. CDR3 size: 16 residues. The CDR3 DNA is TGTGCCAGCAGGTGGAGAGGACTAGCGGGAGTGGGTGAGCAGTACTTC. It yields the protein CASRWRGLAGVGEQYF.

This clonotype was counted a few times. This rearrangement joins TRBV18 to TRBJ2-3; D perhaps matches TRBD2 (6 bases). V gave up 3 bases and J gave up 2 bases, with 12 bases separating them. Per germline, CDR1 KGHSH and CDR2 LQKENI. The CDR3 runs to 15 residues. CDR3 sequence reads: CASSPQLAPTDTQYF. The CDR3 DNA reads TGTGCCAGCTCACCGCAGCTAGCGCCCACAGATACGCAGTATTTT. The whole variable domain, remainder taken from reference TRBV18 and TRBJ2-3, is NAGVMQNPRHLVRRRGQEARLRCSPMKGHSHVYWYRQLPEEGLKFMVYLQKENIIDESGMPKERFSAEFPKEGPSILRIQQVVRGDSAAYFCASSPQLAPTDTQYFGPGTRLTVL.

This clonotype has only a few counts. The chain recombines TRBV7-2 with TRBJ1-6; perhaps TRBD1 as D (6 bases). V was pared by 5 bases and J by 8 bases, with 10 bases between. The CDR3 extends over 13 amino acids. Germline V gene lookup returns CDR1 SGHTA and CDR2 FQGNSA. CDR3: CASSTGSDSPLHF. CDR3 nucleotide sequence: TGTGCCAGCAGCACAGGGTCGGATTCACCCCTCCACTTT.

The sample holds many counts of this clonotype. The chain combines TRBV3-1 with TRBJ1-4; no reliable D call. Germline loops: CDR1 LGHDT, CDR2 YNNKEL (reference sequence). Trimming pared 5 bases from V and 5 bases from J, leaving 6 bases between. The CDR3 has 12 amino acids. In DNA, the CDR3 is TGTGCCAGCAGCAGGATGAATGAAAAACTGTTTTTT. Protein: CASSRMNEKLFF.